The T cell receptor (beta chain) under discussion was sequenced for a study of T cells after yellow fever vaccination. Study-wide results and caveats: At 95% to 96% for CD4 and about 88% for CD8, most primary-vaccination clones showed up again after the booster.

Comments on this clonotype: Its specificity is unknown.

The CDR3 covers 20 residues. The V gene end was trimmed by 1 base and the J gene end by 0 bases; junction bases not matched to a gene: 15. Germline V CDR1 and CDR2: KGHSH, LQKENI. From the 5' RACE reads, TCRdb called clonotypes with MiXCR, one entry per CDR3 protein. The table shows under 550,000 distinct CDR3 sequences, with around a fifth occurring only once. The sequence came from a man aged 18 to 29 who received the YFV17D yellow fever vaccine. Material: PBMCs, obtained roughly 20 days after the first yellow fever vaccination. J is TRBJ2-1 and V is TRBV18; TRBD2 matches at 7 bases. DNA for the CDR3: TGTGCCAGCTCACCACTTCGTTTGGCGGGGGACTCCAACTCCTACAATGAGCAGTTCTTC. Residues: CASSPLRLAGDSNSYNEQFF. Full variable domain (missing parts from reference TRBV18 and TRBJ2-1): NAGVMQNPRHLVRRRGQEARLRCSPMKGHSHVYWYRQLPEEGLKFMVYLQKENIIDESGMPKERFSAEFPKEGPSILRIQQVVRGDSAAYFCASSPLRLAGDSNSYNEQFFGPGTRLTVL.